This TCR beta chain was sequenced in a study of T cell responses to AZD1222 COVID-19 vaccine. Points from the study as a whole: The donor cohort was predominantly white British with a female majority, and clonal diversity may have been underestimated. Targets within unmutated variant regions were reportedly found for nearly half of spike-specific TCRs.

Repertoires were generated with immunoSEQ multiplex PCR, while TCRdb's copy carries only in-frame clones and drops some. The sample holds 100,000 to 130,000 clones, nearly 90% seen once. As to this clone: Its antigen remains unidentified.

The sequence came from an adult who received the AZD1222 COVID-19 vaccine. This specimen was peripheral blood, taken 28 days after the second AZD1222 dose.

CDR3 DNA sequence: TGCGCCAGCAGCCAAGTAGCTAGCGACAGCCCAACTCCTAACTATGGCTACACCTTC. Its protein product is CASSQVASDSPTPNYGYTF. The chain links TRBV4-1 to TRBJ1-2, with TRBD1 as a possible D gene (5 bases). This CDR3 spans 19 amino acids. V lost 1 base and J 0 bases, leaving 21 bases between the germline ends. Per the germline V gene, CDR1 is MGHRA and CDR2 is YSYEKL.